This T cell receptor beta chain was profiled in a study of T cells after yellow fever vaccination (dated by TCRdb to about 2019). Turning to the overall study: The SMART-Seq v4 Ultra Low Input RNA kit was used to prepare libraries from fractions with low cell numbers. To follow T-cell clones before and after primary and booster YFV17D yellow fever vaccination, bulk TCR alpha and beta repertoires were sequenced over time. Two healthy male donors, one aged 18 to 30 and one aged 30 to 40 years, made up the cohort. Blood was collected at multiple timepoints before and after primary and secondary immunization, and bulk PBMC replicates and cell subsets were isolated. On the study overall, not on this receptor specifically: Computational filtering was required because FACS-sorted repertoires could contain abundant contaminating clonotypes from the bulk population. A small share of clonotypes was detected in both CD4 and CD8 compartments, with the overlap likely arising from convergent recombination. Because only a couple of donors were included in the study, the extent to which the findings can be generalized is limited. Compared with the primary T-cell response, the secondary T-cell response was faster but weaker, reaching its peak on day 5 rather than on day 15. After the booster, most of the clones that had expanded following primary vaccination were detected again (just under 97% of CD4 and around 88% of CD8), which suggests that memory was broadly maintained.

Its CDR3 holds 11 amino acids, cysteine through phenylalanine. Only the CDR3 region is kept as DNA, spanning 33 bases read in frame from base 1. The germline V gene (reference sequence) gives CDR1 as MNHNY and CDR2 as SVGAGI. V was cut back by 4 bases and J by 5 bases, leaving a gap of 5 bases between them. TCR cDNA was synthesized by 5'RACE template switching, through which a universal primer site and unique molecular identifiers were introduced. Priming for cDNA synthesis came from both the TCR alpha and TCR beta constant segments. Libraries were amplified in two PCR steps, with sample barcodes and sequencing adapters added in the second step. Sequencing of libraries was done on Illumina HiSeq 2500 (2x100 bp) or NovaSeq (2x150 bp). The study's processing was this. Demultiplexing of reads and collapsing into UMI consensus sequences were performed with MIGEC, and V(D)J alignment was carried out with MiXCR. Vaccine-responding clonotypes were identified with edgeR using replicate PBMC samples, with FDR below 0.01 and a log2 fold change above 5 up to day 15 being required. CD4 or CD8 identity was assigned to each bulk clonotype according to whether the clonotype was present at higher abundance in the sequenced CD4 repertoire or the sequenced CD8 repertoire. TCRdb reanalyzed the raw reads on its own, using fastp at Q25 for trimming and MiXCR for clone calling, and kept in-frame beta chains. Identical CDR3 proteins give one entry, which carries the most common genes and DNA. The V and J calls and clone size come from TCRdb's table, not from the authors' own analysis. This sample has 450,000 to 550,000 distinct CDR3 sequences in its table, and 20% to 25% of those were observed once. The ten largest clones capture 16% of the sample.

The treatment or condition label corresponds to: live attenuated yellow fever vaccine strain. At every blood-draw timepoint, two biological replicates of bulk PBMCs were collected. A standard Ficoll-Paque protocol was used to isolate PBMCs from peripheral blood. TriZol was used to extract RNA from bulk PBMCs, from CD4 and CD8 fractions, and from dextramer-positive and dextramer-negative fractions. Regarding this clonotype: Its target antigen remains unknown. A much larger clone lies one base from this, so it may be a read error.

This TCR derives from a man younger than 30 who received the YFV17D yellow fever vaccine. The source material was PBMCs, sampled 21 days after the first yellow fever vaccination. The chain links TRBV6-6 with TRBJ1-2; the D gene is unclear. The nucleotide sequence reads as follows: TGTGCCAGCAGTTTACAGTATGGCTACACCTTC. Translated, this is CASSLQYGYTF.